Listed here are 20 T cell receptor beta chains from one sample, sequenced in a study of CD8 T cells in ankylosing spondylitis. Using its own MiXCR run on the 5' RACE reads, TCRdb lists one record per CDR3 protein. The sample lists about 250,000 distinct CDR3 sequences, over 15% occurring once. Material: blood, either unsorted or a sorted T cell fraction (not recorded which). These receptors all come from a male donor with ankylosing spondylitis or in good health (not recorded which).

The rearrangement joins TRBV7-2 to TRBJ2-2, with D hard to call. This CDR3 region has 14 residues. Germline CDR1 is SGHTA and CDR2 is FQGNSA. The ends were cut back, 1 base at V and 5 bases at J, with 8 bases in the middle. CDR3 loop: CASSLGPWTGELFF. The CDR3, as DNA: TGTGCCAGCAGCTTAGGACCGTGGACCGGGGAGCTGTTTTTT.

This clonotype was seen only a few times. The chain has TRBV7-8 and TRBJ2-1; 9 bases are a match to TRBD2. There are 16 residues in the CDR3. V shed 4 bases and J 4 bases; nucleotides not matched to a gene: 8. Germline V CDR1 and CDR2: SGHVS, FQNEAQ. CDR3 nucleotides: TGTGCCAGCAGCTCCCCGGTGACTAGCGGATACAATGAGCAGTTCTTC. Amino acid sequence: CASSSPVTSGYNEQFF.

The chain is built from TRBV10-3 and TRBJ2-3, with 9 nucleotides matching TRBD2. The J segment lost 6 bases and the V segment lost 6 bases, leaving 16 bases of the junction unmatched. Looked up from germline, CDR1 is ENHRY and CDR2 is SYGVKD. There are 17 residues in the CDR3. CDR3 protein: CAIRVPSGKWGMDTQYF. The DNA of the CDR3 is TGTGCCATCAGGGTCCCTAGCGGGAAATGGGGTATGGATACGCAGTATTTT.

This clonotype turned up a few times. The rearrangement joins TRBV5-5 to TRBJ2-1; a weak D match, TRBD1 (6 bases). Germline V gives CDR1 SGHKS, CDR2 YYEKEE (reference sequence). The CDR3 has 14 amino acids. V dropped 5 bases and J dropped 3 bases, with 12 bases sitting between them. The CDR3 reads CASRHRAGYNEQFF. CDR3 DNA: TGTGCCAGCAGACACAGGGCCGGCTACAATGAGCAGTTCTTC.

Written as DNA, the CDR3 is TGCGCCAGCAGCTGGCCCGGACAGTATAATGAAAAACTGTTTTTT. Translating gives CASSWPGQYNEKLFF. The chain carries TRBV5-1 and TRBJ1-4, with a tentative D call TRBD1 (6 bases). This CDR3 has 15 residues. The V end was cut by 3 bases, the J end by 4 bases, with 13 bases between. Germline V gene data show CDR1 as SGHRS and CDR2 as YFSETQ.

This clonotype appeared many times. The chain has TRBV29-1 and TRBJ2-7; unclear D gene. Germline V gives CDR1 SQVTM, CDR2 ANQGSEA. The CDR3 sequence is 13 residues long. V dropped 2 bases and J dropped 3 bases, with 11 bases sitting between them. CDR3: CSVESGPYYEQYF. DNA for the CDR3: TGCAGCGTTGAATCCGGGCCATACTACGAGCAGTACTTC.

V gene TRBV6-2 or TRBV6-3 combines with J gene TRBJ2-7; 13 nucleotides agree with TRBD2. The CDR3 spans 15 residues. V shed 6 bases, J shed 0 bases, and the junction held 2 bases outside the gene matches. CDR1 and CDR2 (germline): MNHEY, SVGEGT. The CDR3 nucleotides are TGTGCCAGCAGGAGGACTAGCGGGAGCTCCTACGAGCAGTACTTC. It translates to CASRRTSGSSYEQYF.

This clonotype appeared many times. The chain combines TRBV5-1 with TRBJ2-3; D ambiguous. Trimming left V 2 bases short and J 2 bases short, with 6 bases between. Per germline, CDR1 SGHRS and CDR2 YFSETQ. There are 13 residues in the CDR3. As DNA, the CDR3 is TGCGCCAGCAGCTTCGACGTCACAGATACGCAGTATTTT. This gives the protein CASSFDVTDTQYF.

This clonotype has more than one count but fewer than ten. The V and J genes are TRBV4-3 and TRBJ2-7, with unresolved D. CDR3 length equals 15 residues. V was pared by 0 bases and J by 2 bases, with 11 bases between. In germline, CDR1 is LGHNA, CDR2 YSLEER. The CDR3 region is CASSQEGSNAYEQYF. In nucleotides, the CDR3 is TGCGCCAGCAGCCAAGAGGGCTCTAATGCCTACGAGCAGTACTTC.

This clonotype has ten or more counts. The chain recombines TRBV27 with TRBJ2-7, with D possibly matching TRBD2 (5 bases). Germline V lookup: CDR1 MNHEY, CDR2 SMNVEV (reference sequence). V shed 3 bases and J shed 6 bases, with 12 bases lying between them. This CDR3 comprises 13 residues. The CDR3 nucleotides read TGTGCCAGCAGTTTTTTCGGAGAGGGCGAGCAGTACTTC. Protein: CASSFFGEGEQYF.

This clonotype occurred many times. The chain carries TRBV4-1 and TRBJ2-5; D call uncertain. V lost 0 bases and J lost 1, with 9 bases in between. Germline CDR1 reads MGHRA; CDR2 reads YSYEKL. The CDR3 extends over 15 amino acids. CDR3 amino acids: CASSQESASQETQYF. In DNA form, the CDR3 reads TGCGCCAGCAGCCAAGAGTCAGCCAGCCAAGAGACCCAGTACTTC.

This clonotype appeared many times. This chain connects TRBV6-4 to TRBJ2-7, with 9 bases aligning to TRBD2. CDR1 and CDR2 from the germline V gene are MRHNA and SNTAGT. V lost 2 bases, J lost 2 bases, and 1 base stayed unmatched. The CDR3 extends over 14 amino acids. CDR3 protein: CASSDIAGAYEQYF. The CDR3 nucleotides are TGTGCCAGCAGTGACATAGCGGGAGCCTACGAGCAGTACTTC.

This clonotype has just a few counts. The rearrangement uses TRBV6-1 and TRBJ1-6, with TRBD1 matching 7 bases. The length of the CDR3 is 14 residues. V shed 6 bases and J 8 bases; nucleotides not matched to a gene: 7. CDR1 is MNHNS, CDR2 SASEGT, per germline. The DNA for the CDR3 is TGTGCCAGCAGCCCTGACAGGGTGGATTCACCCCTCCACTTT. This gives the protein CASSPDRVDSPLHF.

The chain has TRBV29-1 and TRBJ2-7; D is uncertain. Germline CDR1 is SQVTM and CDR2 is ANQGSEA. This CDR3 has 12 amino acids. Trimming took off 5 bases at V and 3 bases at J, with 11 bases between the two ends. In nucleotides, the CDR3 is TGCAGCGTTACCACCTCCTACTACGAGCAGTACTTC. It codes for CSVTTSYYEQYF.

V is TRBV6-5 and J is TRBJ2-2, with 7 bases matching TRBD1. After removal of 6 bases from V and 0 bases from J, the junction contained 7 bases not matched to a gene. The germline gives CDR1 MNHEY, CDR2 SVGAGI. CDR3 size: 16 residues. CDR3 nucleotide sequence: TGTGCCAGCAGGGACTCCGGGACAGCGAACACCGGGGAGCTGTTTTTT. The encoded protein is CASRDSGTANTGELFF.

Here the CDR3 reads CASSQELRLSIDTDTQYF. CDR3 sequence (DNA): TGTGCCAGCAGCCAAGAACTTAGGTTATCAATAGACACAGATACGCAGTATTTT. The chain carries TRBV14 and TRBJ2-3; no clear D gene. There are 18 residues in the CDR3. Germline CDR1 is SGHDN and CDR2 is FVKESK. V lost 0 bases, J lost 2 bases, and 18 bases lay in between.

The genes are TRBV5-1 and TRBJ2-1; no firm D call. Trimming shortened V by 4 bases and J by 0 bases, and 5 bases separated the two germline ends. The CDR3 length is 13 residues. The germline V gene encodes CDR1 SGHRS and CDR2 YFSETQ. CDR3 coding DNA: TGCGCCAGCAGCCGTATCTCCTACAATGAGCAGTTCTTC. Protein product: CASSRISYNEQFF.

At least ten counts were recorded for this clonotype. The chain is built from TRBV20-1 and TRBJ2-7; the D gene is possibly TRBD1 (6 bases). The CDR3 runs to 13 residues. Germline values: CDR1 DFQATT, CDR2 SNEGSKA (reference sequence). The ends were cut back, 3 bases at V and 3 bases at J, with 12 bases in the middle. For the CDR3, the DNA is TGCAGTGCTAGGGGGGCTAGAGACTACGAGCAGTACTTC. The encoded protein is CSARGARDYEQYF.

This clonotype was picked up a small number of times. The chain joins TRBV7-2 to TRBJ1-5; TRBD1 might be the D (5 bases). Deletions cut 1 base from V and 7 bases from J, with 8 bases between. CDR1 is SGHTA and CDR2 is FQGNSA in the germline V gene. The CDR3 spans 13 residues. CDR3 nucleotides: TGTGCCAGCAGCTTAGGGGGCTTACAGCCCCAGCATTTT. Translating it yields CASSLGGLQPQHF.

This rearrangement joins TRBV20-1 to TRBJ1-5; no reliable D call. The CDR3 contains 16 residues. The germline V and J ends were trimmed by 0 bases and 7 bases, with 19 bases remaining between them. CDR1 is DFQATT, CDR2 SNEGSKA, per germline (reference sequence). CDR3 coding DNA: TGCAGTGCTAGAGAATCCCTCGGGGTCTTAGGACAGCCCCAGCATTTT. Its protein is CSARESLGVLGQPQHF.